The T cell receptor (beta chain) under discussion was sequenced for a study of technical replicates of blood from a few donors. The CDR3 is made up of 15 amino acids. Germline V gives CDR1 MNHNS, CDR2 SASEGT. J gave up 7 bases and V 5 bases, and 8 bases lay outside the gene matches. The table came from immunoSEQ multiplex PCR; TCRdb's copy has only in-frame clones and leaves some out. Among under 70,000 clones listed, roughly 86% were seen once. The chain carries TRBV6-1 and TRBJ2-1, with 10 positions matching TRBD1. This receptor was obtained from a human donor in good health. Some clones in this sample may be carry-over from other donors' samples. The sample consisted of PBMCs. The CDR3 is CASSNDRGHLNEQFF. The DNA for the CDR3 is TGTGCCAGCAGTAATGACAGGGGGCATTTGAATGAGCAGTTCTTC.